There are a few counts of the clone carrying this T cell receptor beta chain. Its antigen remains unidentified. These data come from a study of cytomegalovirus exposure and HLA in healthy donors. Turning to the study itself: Of the donors genotyped, approximately 400 in all, over 80% fell in the Caucasian-associated ancestry cluster. Findings and limits, study-wide: Certain sequence variants were highly shared and formed a cluster, and this cluster was likely a sequencing artifact.

The PCR contained 60 Vbeta and 13 Jbeta primers. Clones were sequenced by immunoSEQ multiplex PCR, and TCRdb holds only the in-frame ones, with some missing. The sample lists over 130,000 clones, 66% occurring once. The clonotype comes from a woman aged 55-69 years in good health and CMV-seronegative. Material: PBMCs.

The CDR3 reads CASSQVSGLNTGELFF. The CDR3 nucleotides read TGCGCCAGCAGCCAAGTTTCTGGCCTCAACACCGGGGAGCTGTTTTTT. The chain has TRBV4-1 and TRBJ2-2; D remains ambiguous. Germline CDR1 reads MGHRA; CDR2 reads YSYEKL. V dropped 1 base and J dropped 2 bases, with 11 bases sitting between them. The CDR3 consists of 16 residues.